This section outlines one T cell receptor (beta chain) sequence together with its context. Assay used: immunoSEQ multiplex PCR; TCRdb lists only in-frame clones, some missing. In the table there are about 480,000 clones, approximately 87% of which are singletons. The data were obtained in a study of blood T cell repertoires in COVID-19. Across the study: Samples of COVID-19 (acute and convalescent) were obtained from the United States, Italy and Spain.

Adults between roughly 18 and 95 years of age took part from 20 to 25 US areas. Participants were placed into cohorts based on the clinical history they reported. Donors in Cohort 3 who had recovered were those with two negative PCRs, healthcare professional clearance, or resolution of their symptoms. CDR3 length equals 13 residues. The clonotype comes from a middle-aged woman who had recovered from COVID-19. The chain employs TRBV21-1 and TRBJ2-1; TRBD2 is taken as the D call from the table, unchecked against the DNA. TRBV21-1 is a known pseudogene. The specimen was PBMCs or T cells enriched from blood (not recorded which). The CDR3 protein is CASSQEDNNEQFF. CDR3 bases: TGTGCCAGCTCCCAAGAGGATAACAATGAGCAGTTCTTC.